The present T cell receptor (beta chain) was sequenced within a study of blood T cell repertoires in COVID-19. The germline CDR1 and CDR2 sequences are KGHSH and LQKENI. The CDR3 runs 17 residues. The V end lost 3 bases, the J end lost 0 bases, and 15 bases lay between the germline ends. Clones were read by immunoSEQ multiplex PCR, and TCRdb kept only the in-frame ones, dropping some. The data show around 130,000 clones, around 84% seen once. The chain links TRBV18 to TRBJ1-3; D remains unclear. Sequencing used PBMCs or T cells enriched from blood (not recorded which). The TCR was taken from a man aged 35 to 55 with acute COVID-19. The CDR3 reads CASSPLRAVSSGNTIYF. In nucleotides, the CDR3 is TGTGCCAGCTCACCTTTGAGGGCGGTTAGCTCTGGAAACACCATATATTTT.